Listed below are T cell receptor beta chains from one sample, sequenced in a study of control samples from healthy donors and cancer patients. The protocol was immunoSEQ multiplex PCR, while the TCRdb copy is restricted to in-frame clones and leaves out a portion. Of 200,000 or so clones listed, 85% to 95% are singletons. Sequenced input: blood. The receptors here all came from a man aged 50 to 60 in good health. CDR3s include the opening cysteine and the closing phenylalanine or tryptophan. Expanded clones get a size class; other rows say once, few or many, or leave the size out.

v_call | clone_size | cdr3_aa
TRBV6-1 | - | CASSEGHQSYYEQYF
TRBV5-1 | - | CASSLGSGRSTDTQYF
TRBV4-1 | - | CASSHITGPLNTEAFF
TRBV4-3 | - | CASSQDLGGATNEKLFF
TRBV11-2 | - | CASSFVGGRSGELFF
TRBV11-2 | - | CASSSTGQRVYNEQFF
TRBV28 | - | CASGVQGNYGYTF
TRBV2 | - | CASRAGTGLETQYF
TRBV18 | - | CASSPPIPDEKLFF
TRBV7-9 | once | CASSLPPGMSEKLFF
TRBV2 | - | CASRGSGYGYTF
TRBV24-1 | - | CATSDPGRGNEKLFF
TRBV5-5 | once | CASSLGGAHETQYF
TRBV2 | - | CASSPDRQETQYF